This T cell receptor (beta chain) was identified in a study of monozygotic twins with inflammatory bowel disease. Whole-study results and caveats: Compared with healthy co-twins, IBD patients showed reduced TCRbeta repertoire diversity by inverse Simpson.

Every TCR library consumed around 4,000 ng of total RNA. TCRdb reanalyzed the 5' RACE reads and collapses them to one entry per CDR3 protein, without DNA. The sample data list around 400,000 distinct CDR3 sequences. A 2.5 ml blood sample was drawn per donor. Investigators pulled total RNA out of whole blood and did not sort T cells. Germline V gene data show CDR1 as DFQATT and CDR2 as SNEGSKA (reference sequence). The CDR3 length is 15 residues. A note on this clonotype: Antigen specificity is unknown.

The TCR sequence derives from a human donor with ulcerative colitis or Crohn's disease, or a healthy co-twin of an affected twin (not recorded which). The rearrangement joins TRBV20-1 to TRBJ2-3; with no DNA, the TCRdb D assignment of TRBD2 cannot be verified. Sequencing was carried out using blood. The CDR3 loop is CSANRGGSSTDTQYF.